The next 11 T cell receptor beta chains were all read from a single sample in a study of T cell changes during pregnancy in multiple sclerosis. The repertoire was sequenced with immunoSEQ multiplex PCR; TCRdb's copy has only in-frame clones and lacks some. The profile shows tens of thousands of clones, approximately 91% of them singletons. This specimen consisted of peripheral blood, obtained in the second trimester of pregnancy. The receptors shown here come from a female donor in good health, enrolled as a control in a pregnancy study.

This rearrangement joins TRBV28 to TRBJ1-2; 7 nucleotides align to TRBD1. The CDR3 totals 15 residues. From germline, CDR1 is MDHEN and CDR2 SYDVKM. The V gene end was trimmed by 0 bases and the J gene end by 7 bases; junction bases not matched to a gene: 8. The CDR3 DNA reads as TGTGCCAGCAGTTTATGGGTAGGGGGCGCAGGTGGCTACACCTTC. It encodes CASSLWVGGAGGYTF.

The chain joins TRBV4-3 to TRBJ2-3; D may be TRBD1 (5 bases). V lost 4 bases and J lost 3, with 8 bases in between. The CDR3 spans 13 residues. Germline CDR1 and CDR2: LGHNA and YSLEER. The CDR3 reads CASSLGVTDTQYF. The DNA of the CDR3 is TGCGCCAGCAGCCTAGGGGTTACAGATACGCAGTATTTT.

DNA for the CDR3: TGTGCCATGTCGGACTATCTCGTGGGTGAGCAGTTCTTC. Protein product: CAMSDYLVGEQFF. V and J are TRBV10-3 and TRBJ2-1; D possibly corresponds to TRBD2 (6 bases). Trimming left V 9 bases short and J 9 bases short, with 18 bases between. Looked up from germline, CDR1 is ENHRY and CDR2 is SYGVKD. The CDR3 contains 13 residues.

The chain uses TRBV6-6 and TRBJ2-7, with TRBD2 identical over 10 bases. V was pared by 6 bases and J by 4 bases, with 3 bases of the junction left unmatched. Germline V lookup: CDR1 MNHNY, CDR2 SVGAGI (reference sequence). The CDR3 sequence is 13 residues long. The DNA for the CDR3 is TGTGCCAGCAGGGTAGCGGGAGGATACGAGCAGTACTTC. Translating it yields CASRVAGGYEQYF.

This clone was picked up one time. The V call is TRBV12-5, the J call TRBJ2-7; 10 bases are a match to TRBD1. The CDR3 loop spans 16 amino acids. The V gene end was trimmed by 4 bases and the J gene end by 3 bases; junction bases not matched to a gene: 9. Germline values: CDR1 LGHNT, CDR2 FRNRAP. CDR3 in amino acids: CASGSDRGGLRYEQYF. The CDR3 DNA reads as TGTGCTAGTGGTTCGGACAGGGGGGGGCTTCGCTACGAGCAGTACTTC.

This clone occurred once. CDR3 bases: TGTGCCAGCAGACCGGAGACAGGGGCCTACAATGAGCAGTTCTTC. Its translation is CASRPETGAYNEQFF. The gene calls are TRBV27 and TRBJ2-1; TRBD1 matches at 8 bases. The CDR3 is made up of 15 amino acids. V was pared by 6 bases and J by 2 bases, with 6 bases of the junction left unmatched. The germline gives CDR1 MNHEY, CDR2 SMNVEV (reference sequence).

The chain couples TRBV5-6 to TRBJ2-7, with D perhaps matching TRBD2 (6 bases). The V gene lost 4 bases and the J gene lost 4 bases, with 12 bases spanning the gap. The CDR3 has 13 amino acids. The germline V gene encodes CDR1 SGHDT and CDR2 YYEEEE. CDR3 nucleotides: TGTGCCAGCAGCCCCGGAGGGCTATACGAGCAGTACTTC. Protein: CASSPGGLYEQYF.

V is TRBV4-2 and J is TRBJ2-7; 10 bases are a match to TRBD2. This CDR3 spans 17 amino acids. The germline CDR1 and CDR2 sequences are LGHNA and YNFKEQ. V shed 0 bases and J 3 bases; nucleotides not matched to a gene: 8. The CDR3: CASSQDRGLAQNYEQYF. The CDR3, as DNA: TGTGCCAGCAGCCAAGATAGGGGACTAGCGCAGAACTACGAGCAGTACTTC.

The chain joins TRBV28 to TRBJ2-5, with 13 bases aligning to TRBD2. J gave up 1 base and V 6 bases, and 8 bases lay outside the gene matches. There are 17 residues in the CDR3. The germline CDR1 and CDR2 sequences are MDHEN and SYDVKM. The CDR3 region is CASRRTGLAGVQETQYF. The CDR3 coding sequence is TGTGCCAGCAGGCGGACTGGACTAGCGGGAGTCCAAGAGACCCAGTACTTC. The whole variable domain, filled in from reference TRBV28 and TRBJ2-5, reads DVKVTQSSRYLVKRTGEKVFLECVQDMDHENMFWYRQDPGLGLRLIYFSYDVKMKEKGDIPEGYSVSREKKERFSLILESASTNQTSMYLCASRRTGLAGVQETQYFGPGTRLLVL.

The gene calls are TRBV4-1 and TRBJ2-2; the D is unclear. Germline CDR1 MGHRA, CDR2 YSYEKL. The length of the CDR3 is 15 residues. Trimming shortened V by 1 base and J by 2 bases, and 8 bases separated the two germline ends. CDR3 sequence reads: CASSQVISNTGELFF. CDR3 nucleotides: TGCGCCAGCAGCCAAGTGATTAGCAACACCGGGGAGCTGTTTTTT.

This chain links TRBV29-1 with TRBJ1-2; the D is unclear. CDR1 is SQVTM, CDR2 ANQGSEA, per germline. V shed 3 bases and J shed 7 bases, with 6 bases lying between them. CDR3 length: 10 residues. CDR3 sequence reads: CSVERAGYTF. Written as DNA, the CDR3 is TGCAGCGTTGAGCGGGCTGGCTACACCTTC.